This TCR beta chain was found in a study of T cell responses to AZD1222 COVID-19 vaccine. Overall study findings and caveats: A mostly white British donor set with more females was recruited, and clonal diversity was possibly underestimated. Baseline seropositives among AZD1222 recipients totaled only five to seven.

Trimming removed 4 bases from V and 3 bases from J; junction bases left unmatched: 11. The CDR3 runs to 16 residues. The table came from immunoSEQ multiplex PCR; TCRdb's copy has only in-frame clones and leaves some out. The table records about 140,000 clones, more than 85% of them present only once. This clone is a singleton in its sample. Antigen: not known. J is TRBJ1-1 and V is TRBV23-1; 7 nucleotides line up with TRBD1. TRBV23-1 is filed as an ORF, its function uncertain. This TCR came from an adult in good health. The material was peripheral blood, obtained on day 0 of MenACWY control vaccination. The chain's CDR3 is CASSRRTGQIDTEAFF. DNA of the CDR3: TGCGCCAGCAGTCGGAGGACAGGACAAATCGACACTGAAGCTTTCTTT.